Below, 24 T cell receptor beta chains from the same sample are listed, as sequenced in a study of Ad26.COV2.S vaccination and SARS-CoV-2 variants. The assay was immunoSEQ multiplex PCR, and TCRdb's table has in-frame clones only and misses some. In the table there are about half a million clones, approximately 90% of which are singletons. Regarding treatment: around 19 received Ad26.COV2.S at low or high dose, single or two shots; about 5 received placebo; per-sample allocation not given. Samples analyzed were those drawn on day 63 after the first vaccine or placebo injection. The sequencing here drew on peripheral blood, taken in a trial of Ad26.COV2.S vaccine versus placebo. These receptors were obtained from a person between 18 and 59 years old who received the Ad26.COV2.S COVID-19 vaccine or a placebo.

This chain uses TRBV18 with TRBJ2-1; D is perhaps TRBD2 (7 bases). With 3 bases removed from V and 5 bases from J, the gap between germline ends came to 17 bases. CDR1 and CDR2 from the germline V gene are KGHSH and LQKENI. This CDR3 has 16 residues. The CDR3 here is CASSPSRGALDNEQFF. The CDR3 coding sequence is TGTGCCAGCTCACCGTCCCGGGGGGCCCTCGACAATGAGCAGTTCTTC.

This chain uses TRBV6-6 with TRBJ2-7; 9 nucleotides line up with TRBD1. CDR1 and CDR2 (germline): MNHNY, SVGAGI (reference sequence). V gave up 7 bases and J gave up 2 bases; unmatched junction bases: 3. The CDR3 sequence is 13 residues long. CDR3 protein: CASTWDRAYEQYF. The CDR3 DNA reads as TGTGCCAGCACCTGGGACAGGGCCTACGAGCAGTACTTC.

The CDR3 reads CASSHGQGVETQYF. Here the CDR3 DNA reads TGTGCCAGCAGCCATGGACAGGGTGTCGAGACCCAGTACTTC. The chain has TRBV11-1 and TRBJ2-5, with 8 nucleotides matching TRBD1. Trimming removed 5 bases from V and 5 bases from J; junction bases left unmatched: 7. The CDR3 covers 14 residues. From germline, CDR1 is SGHAT and CDR2 FQDESV (reference sequence).

The rearrangement links TRBV29-1 to TRBJ1-2, with TRBD1 matching 8 bases. Unmatched junction bases numbered 7, after V lost 3 bases and J lost 4 bases. This CDR3 is built from 14 residues. The germline V gene has CDR1 SQVTM and CDR2 ANQGSEA. The chain's CDR3 is CSVEPGQGRYGYTF. The CDR3 bases are TGCAGCGTTGAGCCCGGACAGGGTCGCTATGGCTACACCTTC.

This chain links TRBV12-3 or TRBV12-4 with TRBJ1-6; possible D gene TRBD1, 6 bases. The CDR3 has 12 residues. V lost 7 bases, J lost 15 bases, and 16 bases lay in between. CDR3 amino acids: CASKGGSMDLHF. In DNA, the CDR3 is TGTGCCAGCAAGGGGGGCAGCATGGACCTCCACTTT.

V is TRBV28 and J is TRBJ2-1; no clear D. The CDR3 is 12 residues long. Germline CDR1 reads MDHEN; CDR2 reads SYDVKM. Trimming left V 5 bases short and J 1 base short, with 3 bases between. CDR3 sequence (DNA): TGTGCCAGCAGTCAGTCCTACAATGAGCAGTTCTTC. Encoded protein: CASSQSYNEQFF.

The chain is built from TRBV30 and TRBJ2-7; D might be TRBD1 or TRBD2, each matching 5 bases. In germline, CDR1 is GTSNPN, CDR2 SVGIG (reference sequence). Trimming took 0 bases from V and 6 from J, leaving 21 bases between them. This CDR3 is built from 16 residues. The CDR3 bases are TGTGCCTGGAGTGTATCCCGCGGCAGGGTGGGGGTCGAGCAGTACTTC. This translates into CAWSVSRGRVGVEQYF.

The chain links TRBV6-5 to TRBJ2-7, with D possibly being TRBD2 (5 bases). The germline V gene encodes CDR1 MNHEY and CDR2 SVGAGI. Trimming stripped 7 bases from V and 9 bases from J, with 19 bases between. This CDR3 comprises 13 residues. In DNA, the CDR3 is TGTGCCAGCAATCCTTCGACGGGGTTCGGGCAGTACTTC. Its protein product is CASNPSTGFGQYF.

The CDR3 coding sequence is TGCGCCAGCAGCTACTACCCACCGGGACAGGGGGACGAGCAGTACTTC. Its protein product is CASSYYPPGQGDEQYF. This chain connects TRBV5-1 to TRBJ2-7; 11 nucleotides line up with TRBD1. V was clipped by 3 bases and J by 5 bases; unmatched bases: 10. This CDR3 has 16 residues. Germline CDR1 is SGHRS and CDR2 is YFSETQ.

The chain couples TRBV28 to TRBJ2-1; the match to TRBD1 covers 9 bases. Per the germline V gene, CDR1 is MDHEN and CDR2 is SYDVKM. V trimming: 6 bases; J trimming: 8 bases; junction bases outside the gene matches: 8. CDR3 length: 14 residues. Here the CDR3 DNA reads TGTGCCAGCAGCGACCGACAGGGGGGTGATGAGCAGTTCTTC. It codes for CASSDRQGGDEQFF.

For the CDR3, the DNA is TGTGCCAGCAGCTTAGGTGGTCAGCCCCAGCATTTT. Encoded protein: CASSLGGQPQHF. The genes are TRBV7-2 and TRBJ1-5, with D hard to call. The V gene's germline CDR1 is SGHTA and CDR2 FQGNSA. Trimming pared 1 base from V and 6 bases from J, leaving 4 bases between. The CDR3 loop spans 12 amino acids.

This clone appeared once. The chain carries TRBV27 and TRBJ1-1, with a possible D match to TRBD1 (6 bases). The V end was cut by 6 bases, the J end by 0 bases, with 14 bases between. The CDR3 runs to 15 residues. Germline V lookup: CDR1 MNHEY, CDR2 SMNVEV (reference sequence). CDR3 amino acids: CASSYGTRMNTEAFF. CDR3 coding DNA: TGTGCCAGCAGCTACGGGACACGAATGAACACTGAAGCTTTCTTT.

This chain connects TRBV18 to TRBJ2-5; D might be TRBD2 (6 bases). Trimming removed 3 bases from V and 5 bases from J, with 13 bases in between. The CDR3 contains 14 residues. CDR1 is KGHSH and CDR2 is LQKENI in the germline V gene. The CDR3 loop reads CASSPLTRTETQYF. In DNA, the CDR3 is TGTGCCAGCTCACCCCTGACTAGGACGGAGACCCAGTACTTC.

The J gene is TRBJ2-7, the V gene TRBV27; possibly TRBD1 for D (5 bases). Germline V gene data show CDR1 as MNHEY and CDR2 as SMNVEV (reference sequence). The CDR3 is made up of 15 amino acids. Trimming cost V 2 bases and J 3 bases, with 14 bases left between them. The chain's CDR3 is CASSLRLGLFYEQYF. The CDR3, as DNA: TGTGCCAGCAGTTTAAGATTGGGGCTGTTCTACGAGCAGTACTTC.

The chain joins TRBV10-3 to TRBJ1-5; D might be TRBD1 (5 bases). CDR3 length equals 15 residues. Germline loops: CDR1 ENHRY, CDR2 SYGVKD. The V end was cut by 2 bases, the J end by 6 bases, with 14 bases between. CDR3 coding DNA: TGTGCCATCAGTGAGAGACCCTCGGGGGGTCAGCCCCAGCATTTT. Translation gives CAISERPSGGQPQHF.

The chain combines TRBV10-1 with TRBJ2-6; D is unclear. Germline CDR1 is WNHNN and CDR2 is SYGVQD (reference sequence). The length of the CDR3 is 17 residues. Trimming pared 6 bases from V and 0 bases from J, leaving 15 bases between. The chain's CDR3 is CASRVVPPYSGANVLTF. In nucleotides, the CDR3 is TGCGCCAGCAGAGTAGTCCCCCCATACTCTGGGGCCAACGTCCTGACTTTC.

The chain couples TRBV2 to TRBJ2-2; D tentatively reads TRBD1 or TRBD2 (5 bases each). The CDR3 contains 16 residues. The ends were cut back, 3 bases at V and 0 bases at J, with 11 bases in the middle. Per the germline V gene, CDR1 is SNHLY and CDR2 is FYNNEI. The CDR3 sequence: CASSDLGPANTGELFF. CDR3 DNA: TGTGCCAGCAGTGACTTGGGACCAGCGAACACCGGGGAGCTGTTTTTT.

The chain combines TRBV11-2 with TRBJ2-5; 8 nucleotides agree with TRBD2. CDR1 SGHAT and CDR2 FQNNGV come from the germline V gene. With 5 bases clipped from V and 1 base from J, the junction kept 6 bases outside the gene matches. The CDR3 loop spans 15 amino acids. CDR3 bases: TGTGCCAGCAGCCCAGTAGCGGGGATCCAAGAGACCCAGTACTTC. It specifies CASSPVAGIQETQYF.

This clone was seen once. V and J are TRBV2 and TRBJ2-7; D gene uncertain. The germline V and J ends were trimmed by 5 bases and 5 bases, with 13 bases remaining between them. Germline V gene sequence: CDR1 SNHLY, CDR2 FYNNEI. The CDR3 runs to 13 residues. The CDR3 protein is CASSQLGTNEQYF. The CDR3, as DNA: TGTGCCAGCAGTCAGCTGGGCACGAACGAGCAGTACTTC.

Only one count was recorded for this clone. J is TRBJ1-2 and V is TRBV2; D is perhaps TRBD1 (6 bases). The CDR3 is made up of 15 amino acids. V was pared by 6 bases and J by 2 bases, with 16 bases between. Germline-derived CDR1 and CDR2 are SNHLY and FYNNEI. CDR3 in amino acids: CASSDSTGINYGYTF. The CDR3 DNA follows: TGTGCCAGCAGCGACTCCACAGGGATCAACTATGGCTACACCTTC.

The rearrangement uses TRBV11-2 and TRBJ1-2, with D maybe TRBD1 (6 bases). Germline assignment: CDR1 SGHAT and CDR2 FQNNGV. V was pared by 0 bases and J by 4 bases, with 12 bases between. The CDR3 loop spans 15 amino acids. CDR3 residues: CASSLDLGQPYGYTF. The CDR3 DNA sequence: TGTGCCAGCAGCTTAGATCTTGGACAGCCCTATGGCTACACCTTC.

This chain connects TRBV3-1 (or the pseudogene TRBV3-2) to TRBJ1-2; tentative D call: TRBD1 (5 bases). CDR3 length: 15 amino acids. Germline V gene lookup returns CDR1 LGHDT and CDR2 YNNKEL (reference sequence). Trimming pared 3 bases from V and 4 bases from J, leaving 15 bases between. The chain's CDR3 is CASSQGGRAIYGYTF. The CDR3 coding sequence is TGTGCCAGCAGCCAGGGAGGCAGGGCAATCTATGGCTACACCTTC.

The chain is built from TRBV6-2 or TRBV6-3 and TRBJ2-1; possibly TRBD1 or TRBD2 for D (6 bases each). V gave up 3 bases and J gave up 2 bases, with 11 bases separating them. CDR3 length: 15 amino acids. Germline loops: CDR1 MNHEY, CDR2 SVGEGT. The CDR3 is CASSYIGGTYNEQFF. CDR3 bases: TGTGCCAGCAGTTATATAGGGGGGACCTACAATGAGCAGTTCTTC.

In this sample, this clone turned up once. This chain joins TRBV30 and TRBJ2-4; no definite D call. The CDR3 contains 15 residues. V was pared by 3 bases and J by 3 bases, with 15 bases between. Germline V gene data show CDR1 as GTSNPN and CDR2 as SVGIG (reference sequence). The CDR3 protein is CAWSAALHYKNIQYF. The CDR3 nucleotides read TGTGCCTGGAGCGCTGCGCTGCACTACAAAAACATTCAGTACTTC.